The rows below give T cell receptor beta chains drawn from one sample of a study of CXCR3-negative and CXCR3-positive naive CD8 T cells. TCRdb reprocessed the 5' RACE reads, with one entry per CDR3 protein and no DNA. The sample features about 40,000 distinct CDR3 sequences, with 7.7% in its top ten. The source material was memory CD8+ T cells from blood. These receptors all come from a human donor in good health. Some clones in this sample may be carry-over from other donors' samples. Both conserved end residues are part of each CDR3. Only part of the rows carry a size: once, few, many, or a class if the clone is expanded.

V,J,size,CDR3
TRBV28,TRBJ2-1,NA,CASSLPGRYNEQFF
TRBV29-1,TRBJ2-1,NA,CSVETDSYNEQFF
TRBV29-1,TRBJ2-7,NA,CSVEYQHMGHEQYF
TRBV7-9,TRBJ2-2,NA,CASSSPVHGTGELFF
TRBV28,TRBJ2-1,NA,CASSFRGIRSNEQFF
TRBV7-9,TRBJ1-1,NA,CASSDHSGSAEAFF
TRBV2,TRBJ2-7,NA,CASSRDRGRAYEQYF
TRBV6-2/TRBV6-3,TRBJ2-7,NA,CASTRGVYEQYF
TRBV4-3,TRBJ2-5,NA,CASSQDRQGETQYF
TRBV7-9,TRBJ2-1,NA,CASSYLGNEQFF
TRBV29-1,TRBJ2-5,large,CSVEEGSGETQYF
TRBV4-3,TRBJ2-5,NA,CASSQAGTGGSETQYF
TRBV20-1,TRBJ1-1,NA,CSAREGTGDTEAFF
TRBV6-2/TRBV6-3,TRBJ2-1,NA,CASSELGGTSYNEQFF
TRBV4-1,TRBJ2-7,NA,CASSQGHGYSYEQYF
TRBV18,TRBJ2-1,NA,CASSPPLTSPFDEQFF
TRBV7-9,TRBJ2-1,NA,CASSPQTGPTYNEQFF
TRBV3-1,TRBJ2-7,medium-sized,CASSFRQGKVNEQYF
TRBV29-1,TRBJ2-2,NA,CSVEISANTGELFF
TRBV4-1,TRBJ1-2,NA,CASSQDLRDRDYGYTF
TRBV12-3/TRBV12-4,TRBJ2-2,NA,CASSRGGLTGELFF
TRBV29-1,TRBJ2-7,NA,CSVEVSGSSGYEQYF
TRBV25-1,TRBJ2-1,NA,CASSETGILRWSEQFF
TRBV6-2/TRBV6-3,TRBJ1-5,NA,CASSYERGQNNQPQHF
TRBV12-5,TRBJ1-1,NA,CASGLSTILPNTEAFF
TRBV11-3,TRBJ2-1,NA,CASSLAHDRGIDEQFF